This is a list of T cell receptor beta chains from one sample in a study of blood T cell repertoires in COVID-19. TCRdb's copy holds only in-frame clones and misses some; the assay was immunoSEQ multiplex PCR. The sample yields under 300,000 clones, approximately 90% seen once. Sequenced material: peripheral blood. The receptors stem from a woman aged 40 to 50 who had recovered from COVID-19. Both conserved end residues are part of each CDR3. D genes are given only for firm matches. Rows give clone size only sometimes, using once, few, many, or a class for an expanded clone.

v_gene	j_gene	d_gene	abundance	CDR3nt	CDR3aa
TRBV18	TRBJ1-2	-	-	TGTGCCAGCTCACCCCAACGGACAGAGAATAACTATGGCTACACCTTC	CASSPQRTENNYGYTF
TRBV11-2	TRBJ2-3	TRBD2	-	TGTGCCAGCAGCTTAGGGACTAGAAGCACAGATACGCAGTATTTT	CASSLGTRSTDTQYF
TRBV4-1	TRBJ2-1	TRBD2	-	TGCGCCAGCAGCCAAGGACTAGCTAGGAATGAGCAGTTCTTC	CASSQGLARNEQFF
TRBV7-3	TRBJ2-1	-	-	TGTGCCAGCAGCTTAGGCAGTCCGGGGAATGAGCAGTTCTTC	CASSLGSPGNEQFF
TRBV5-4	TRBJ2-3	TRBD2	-	TGTGCCAGCAACCCTGGGCTAGCGGGGTCTCGCACAGATACGCAGTATTTT	CASNPGLAGSRTDTQYF
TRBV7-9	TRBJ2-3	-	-	TGTGCCAGCAGCTTAGCGGGAGGGGGTGATACGCAGTATTTT	CASSLAGGGDTQYF
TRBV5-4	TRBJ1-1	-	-	TGTGCCAGCAGCTTTGCCGGAGTGAACACTGAAGCTTTCTTT	CASSFAGVNTEAFF
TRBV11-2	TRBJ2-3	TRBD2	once	TGTGCCAGCAGCTTAGGTGGGACTAGCGATAGTGGTACGCAGTATTTT	CASSLGGTSDSGTQYF
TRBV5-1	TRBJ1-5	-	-	TGCGCCAGCAGCTTGGGTGGGGCGGGCAATCAGCCCCAGCATTTT	CASSLGGAGNQPQHF
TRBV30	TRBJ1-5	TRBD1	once	TGTGCCTGGAGTGTACTGACAGGGGGTGGGCAGCCCCAGCATTTT	CAWSVLTGGGQPQHF
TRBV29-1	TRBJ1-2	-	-	TGCAGCGTCCCCGGGGGAGGGGATGGGGGGAACTATGGCTACACCTTC	CSVPGGGDGGNYGYTF
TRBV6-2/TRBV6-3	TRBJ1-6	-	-	TGTGCCAGCAGTTCCGACAGCTCCTATAATTCACCCCTCCACTTT	CASSSDSSYNSPLHF
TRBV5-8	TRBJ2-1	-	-	TGTGCCAGCAGTCGCGGGTGGCTCTACAATGAGCAGTTCTTC	CASSRGWLYNEQFF
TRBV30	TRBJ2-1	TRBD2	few	TGTGCCTGGAGTGTACGGGGGGGACTAGCGGGACTTGTTGAGCAGTTCTTC	CAWSVRGGLAGLVEQFF
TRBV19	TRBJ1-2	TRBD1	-	TGTGCCAGTAGACGACAGGGGGCTGACTATGGCTACACCTTC	CASRRQGADYGYTF
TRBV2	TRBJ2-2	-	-	TGTGCCCGGAGCCTCGGAGGTGGGAACACCGGGGAGCTGTTTTTT	CARSLGGGNTGELFF
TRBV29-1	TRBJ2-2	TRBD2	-	TGCAGCGTACAAGCGGGAGTATACACCGGGGAGCTGTTTTTT	CSVQAGVYTGELFF
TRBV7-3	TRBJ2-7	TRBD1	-	TGTGCCAGCAGCCAGGGACAGATTCCCTACGAGCAGTACTTC	CASSQGQIPYEQYF
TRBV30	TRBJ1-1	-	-	TGTGCCTGGAGTGTAGGAGGGAACACTGAAGCTTTCTTT	CAWSVGGNTEAFF
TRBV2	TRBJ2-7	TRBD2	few	TGTGCCAGCAGTGAACGGGAGGGCTACGAGCAGTACTTC	CASSEREGYEQYF
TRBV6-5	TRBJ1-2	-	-	TGTGCCAGCGTGGGGGCCCCCTATGGCTACACCTTC	CASVGAPYGYTF
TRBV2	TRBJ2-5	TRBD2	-	TGTGCCAGCAGTGGAGGGAGCGGGAGGGTCCAAGAGACCCAGTACTTC	CASSGGSGRVQETQYF
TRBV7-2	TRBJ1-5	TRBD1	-	TGTGCCAGCAGCCATCCGGGGACAGGGGTTGAGCAGCCCCAGCATTTT	CASSHPGTGVEQPQHF
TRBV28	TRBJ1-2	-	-	TGTGCCAGCACTGCCGGGTCCCGGCGGGGCTACACCTTC	CASTAGSRRGYTF
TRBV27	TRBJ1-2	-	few	TGTGCCAGCACCTTGCGTGGCTACACCTTC	CASTLRGYTF
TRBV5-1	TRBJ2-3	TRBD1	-	TGCGCCAGCAGCCAAGAGGGGCCGGGACAGGGGGCAGATACGCAGTATTTT	CASSQEGPGQGADTQYF
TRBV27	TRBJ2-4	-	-	TGTGCCAGCAGTTTACGGGGGGCTAGACAAAACATTCAGTACTTC	CASSLRGARQNIQYF
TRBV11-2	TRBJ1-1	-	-	TGTGCCAGCAGCTCCAGGCTAACGACCGAAGCTTTCTTT	CASSSRLTTEAFF
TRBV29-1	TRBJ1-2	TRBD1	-	TGCAGCGCCAGGACAGGGGGGAACTATGGCTACACCTTC	CSARTGGNYGYTF
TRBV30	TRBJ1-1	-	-	TGTGCCTGGAGAAGGGGGATGAACACTGAAGCTTTCTTT	CAWRRGMNTEAFF
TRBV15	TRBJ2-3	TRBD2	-	TGTGCCACCAGCAGAGTTGGACTAGCGGGAGTACTGGTCGGGGATACGCAGTATTTT	CATSRVGLAGVLVGDTQYF
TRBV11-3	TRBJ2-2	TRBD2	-	TGTGCCAGCAGCCCTCCGGGGGCGGGAGGGACCGGGGAGCTGTTTTTT	CASSPPGAGGTGELFF
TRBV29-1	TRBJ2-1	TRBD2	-	TGCAGCGTTGCCCGGGCCGTAGCGGGAGTGGGCAATGAGCAGTTCTTC	CSVARAVAGVGNEQFF
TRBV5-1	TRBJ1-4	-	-	TGCGCCAGCAATCCGGACAGCGGGGGAGGAAAACTGTTTTTT	CASNPDSGGGKLFF
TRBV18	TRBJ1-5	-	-	TGTGCCAGCTCACCATCCAGAAATAGCAATCAGCCCCAGCATTTT	CASSPSRNSNQPQHF
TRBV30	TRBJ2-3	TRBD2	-	TGTGCCTGGAGGGCGGGGGGGAACACAGATACGCAGTATTTT	CAWRAGGNTDTQYF
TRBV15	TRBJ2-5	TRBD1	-	TGTGCCACCAGGTCAGAGCCGACAGGGGGCCGAGAGACCCAGTACTTC	CATRSEPTGGRETQYF
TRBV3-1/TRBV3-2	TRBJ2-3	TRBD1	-	TGTGCCAGCGGGGGACAGGACGGTGGGGGTACGCAGTATTTT	CASGGQDGGGTQYF
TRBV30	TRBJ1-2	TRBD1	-	TGTGCCTGGAGTCCACAGGGGAACCACTATGGCTACACCTTC	CAWSPQGNHYGYTF
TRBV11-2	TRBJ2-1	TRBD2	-	TGTGCCAGCAGCCCCAGCGGGAGGGCCCACAATGAGCAGTTCTTC	CASSPSGRAHNEQFF
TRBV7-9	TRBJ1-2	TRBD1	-	TGTGCCAGCAGCCCCTTGGGACAGGGCCCTAACTATGGCTACACCTTC	CASSPLGQGPNYGYTF
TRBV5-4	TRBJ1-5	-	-	TGTGCCAGCAGCTTGGGGACAGATAGCAATCAGCCCCAGCATTTT	CASSLGTDSNQPQHF
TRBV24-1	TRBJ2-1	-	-	TGTGCCACCAGTGAAACTAGCTTGTCATACAATGAGCAGTTCTTC	CATSETSLSYNEQFF
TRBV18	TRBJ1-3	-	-	TGTGCCAGCTCACAACCAGCAAACACCATATATTTT	CASSQPANTIYF
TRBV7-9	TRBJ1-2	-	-	TGTGCCAGCACCCAGGACAGCTCCCCCGGCTATGGCTACACCTTC	CASTQDSSPGYGYTF
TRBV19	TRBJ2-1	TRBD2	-	TGTGCCAGTAGTATGGGGCGGGGGGCGAATGAGCAGTTCTTC	CASSMGRGANEQFF
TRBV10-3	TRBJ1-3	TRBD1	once	TGTGCCATCAGTGAGTCGGGACAGCCCGGTGGAAACACCATATATTTT	CAISESGQPGGNTIYF
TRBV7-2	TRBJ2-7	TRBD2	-	TGTGCCAGCAGCCAGGGGACTAGCGGATCCCCCTACGAGCAGTACTTC	CASSQGTSGSPYEQYF
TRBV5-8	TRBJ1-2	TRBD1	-	TGTGCCAGCAGCCCGGCAGGGCCATGGCAGGGTAACAGGGGGGGCTATGGCTACACCTTC	CASSPAGPWQGNRGGYGYTF
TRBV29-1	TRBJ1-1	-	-	TGCAGCGTGGTGGGCCCCACTGAAGCTTTCTTT	CSVVGPTEAFF
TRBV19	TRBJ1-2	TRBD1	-	TGTGCCAGTAGGACAGGGGAGGGAGGCTATGGCTACACCTTC	CASRTGEGGYGYTF